These 5 T cell receptor beta chains were all obtained from the same sample, sequenced in a study of control samples from healthy donors and cancer patients. The assay was immunoSEQ multiplex PCR, and TCRdb's table has in-frame clones only and misses some. Among around 130,000 clones listed, approximately 87% were seen once. The specimen was blood. The receptors originated from a man aged 25 to 40 in good health.

V usage is TRBV12-3 or TRBV12-4 and J usage is TRBJ1-1; the D is unclear. The CDR3 is made up of 13 amino acids. V was clipped by 1 base and J by 5 bases, with 8 bases between them. The CDR3 spells CASSLGGGTEAFF. DNA for the CDR3: TGTGCCAGCAGTTTAGGGGGTGGGACTGAAGCTTTCTTT.

The CDR3 spells CASGWTGQGRTSYQPQHF. As DNA, the CDR3 is TGTGCTAGTGGTTGGACCGGACAGGGGCGCACTTCTTATCAGCCCCAGCATTTT. This chain uses TRBV12-5 with TRBJ1-5, with 9 bases fitting TRBD1. Germline lookup yields CDR1 LGHNT and CDR2 FRNRAP. The CDR3 is 18 amino acids. The trim removed 4 bases at V and 5 bases at J, leaving 15 bases unmatched.

The rearrangement links TRBV27 to TRBJ1-5; 9 bases are shared with TRBD1. Germline CDR1 reads MNHEY; CDR2 reads SMNVEV (reference sequence). V was clipped by 8 bases and J by 7 bases; unmatched bases: 6. The CDR3 covers 13 residues. CDR3 loop: CASRRQGGQPQHF. The CDR3 DNA reads as TGTGCCAGCCGGAGACAGGGGGGCCAGCCCCAGCATTTT.

This rearrangement joins TRBV14 to TRBJ2-5, with TRBD2 matching 7 bases. CDR1 is SGHDN and CDR2 is FVKESK in the germline V gene. This CDR3 has 19 amino acids. V lost 0 bases to trimming and J lost 1 base; unmatched junction nucleotides: 14. CDR3 DNA sequence: TGTGCCAGCAGCCAAGAAATCAGAAGCGGGGCATTCTTCCAAGAGACCCAGTACTTC. This sequence encodes CASSQEIRSGAFFQETQYF.

The chain combines TRBV5-1 with TRBJ2-5; 8 nucleotides line up with TRBD1. Unmatched junction bases numbered 5, after V lost 5 bases and J lost 2 bases. From germline, CDR1 is SGHRS and CDR2 YFSETQ. This CDR3 spans 14 amino acids. CDR3 nucleotides: TGCGCCAGCAGTCGCACAGGGGGTCAAGAGACCCAGTACTTC. This translates into CASSRTGGQETQYF. Full variable domain (missing parts from reference TRBV5-1 and TRBJ2-5): KAGVTQTPRYLIKTRGQQVTLSCSPISGHRSVSWYQQTPGQGLQFLFEYFSETQRNKGNFPGRFSGRQFSNSRSEMNVSTLELGDSALYLCASSRTGGQETQYFGPGTRLLVL.